Listed below are T cell receptor beta chains from one sample, sequenced in a study of breast tumors, draining lymph nodes, adjacent tissues. Using its own MiXCR run on the multiplex PCR reads, TCRdb lists one record per CDR3 protein. The sample holds around 110,000 distinct CDR3 sequences, around 30% seen once. The sample comprised axillary lymph node tissue. Receptor source: a female donor with breast cancer. Some clones in this sample may be carry-over from other donors' samples. CDR3s include the opening cysteine and the closing phenylalanine or tryptophan. Each record gives: CDR3 DNA, CDR3 protein, D gene, clone size, V gene, J gene. D genes are given only for firm matches. Clone size is stated in some rows and not others, as once, few, many or a class when expanded.

CDR3nt: TGTGCCAGCAGAAGACTAGCGGGGTTAGATACGCAGTATTTT
CDR3aa: CASRRLAGLDTQYF
d_gene: TRBD2
abundance: many
v_gene: TRBV12-3/TRBV12-4
j_gene: TRBJ2-3

CDR3nt: TGTGCCAGTAGTATAGTAACGGCAGGCCGGTCTGGAAACACCATATATTTT
CDR3aa: CASSIVTAGRSGNTIYF
d_gene: NA
abundance: NA
v_gene: TRBV19
j_gene: TRBJ1-3

CDR3nt: TGTGCCAGCAGCGTGGGGGACAGAACCTACGAGCAGTCCTTC
CDR3aa: CASSVGDRTYEQSF
d_gene: TRBD1
abundance: NA
v_gene: TRBV9
j_gene: TRBJ2-7

CDR3nt: TGCAGTGCTTTCCGAGGGGGGGCTAGCAATCAGCCCCAGCATTTT
CDR3aa: CSAFRGGASNQPQHF
d_gene: NA
abundance: NA
v_gene: TRBV20-1
j_gene: TRBJ1-5

CDR3nt: TGTGCCGGCAGTTACGGTCTCTCGCGGCAGACCAAGAACATTCAGTACTTC
CDR3aa: CAGSYGLSRQTKNIQYF
d_gene: NA
abundance: few
v_gene: TRBV6-2/TRBV6-3
j_gene: TRBJ2-4

CDR3nt: TGCAGTTTACAGGGATCCTACAATGAGCAGTTCTTC
CDR3aa: CSLQGSYNEQFF
d_gene: NA
abundance: NA
v_gene: TRBV29-1
j_gene: TRBJ2-1

CDR3nt: TGTGCCAGCAGCTTAGGCGGGGAAGATTCACCCCTCCACTTT
CDR3aa: CASSLGGEDSPLHF
d_gene: NA
abundance: NA
v_gene: TRBV7-9
j_gene: TRBJ1-6

CDR3nt: TGTGCCAGCAGCCAAGAACTACGAGAGACCCAGTACTTC
CDR3aa: CASSQELRETQYF
d_gene: NA
abundance: many
v_gene: TRBV14
j_gene: TRBJ2-5

CDR3nt: TGTGCCAGCAGCCCCGGGACGAGGGGGACCCAGTACTTC
CDR3aa: CASSPGTRGTQYF
d_gene: NA
abundance: NA
v_gene: TRBV3-1
j_gene: TRBJ2-5

CDR3nt: TGCGCCAGCAGCTTAGGGGGAGGCAATGGCTACACCTTC
CDR3aa: CASSLGGGNGYTF
d_gene: NA
abundance: many
v_gene: TRBV5-1
j_gene: TRBJ1-2

CDR3nt: TGTGCCTGGAGTGGACAGGGGGCGTTCGAGCAGTACTTC
CDR3aa: CAWSGQGAFEQYF
d_gene: TRBD1
abundance: NA
v_gene: TRBV30
j_gene: TRBJ2-7

CDR3nt: TGTGCCAGCAGCTGGGACCTGGGCGACACTGAAGCTTTCTTT
CDR3aa: CASSWDLGDTEAFF
d_gene: NA
abundance: few
v_gene: TRBV12-3/TRBV12-4
j_gene: TRBJ1-1

CDR3nt: TGCGCCAGCAGCCAAAAAGTCTACGGGGGAGGTGATGAAAAACTGTTTTTT
CDR3aa: CASSQKVYGGGDEKLFF
d_gene: NA
abundance: many
v_gene: TRBV4-3
j_gene: TRBJ1-4

CDR3nt: TGTGCCAGCAGTTACGGGGGTTCGGGTCAGCCCCAGCATTTT
CDR3aa: CASSYGGSGQPQHF
d_gene: NA
abundance: many
v_gene: TRBV6-2/TRBV6-3
j_gene: TRBJ1-5

CDR3nt: TGTGCCTGGAGCGTCGGACAGGGAGCTAATTCACCCCTCCACTTT
CDR3aa: CAWSVGQGANSPLHF
d_gene: TRBD1
abundance: many
v_gene: TRBV30
j_gene: TRBJ1-6

CDR3nt: TGTGCCAGCAGCGTATACTACGAGCAGTACTTC
CDR3aa: CASSVYYEQYF
d_gene: NA
abundance: many
v_gene: TRBV5-8
j_gene: TRBJ2-7

CDR3nt: TGTGCCAGCAGTTCCCCCGCGGGCAATGAGCAGTTCTTC
CDR3aa: CASSSPAGNEQFF
d_gene: NA
abundance: NA
v_gene: TRBV6-6
j_gene: TRBJ2-1

CDR3nt: TGCAGTGCTAGACACAGGTACTACGAGCAGTACTTC
CDR3aa: CSARHRYYEQYF
d_gene: NA
abundance: few
v_gene: TRBV20-1
j_gene: TRBJ2-7

CDR3nt: TGTGCCAGCAGCGTAGAGTCTAGCGGGAGGTCATCCTCCGAGCAGTACTTC
CDR3aa: CASSVESSGRSSSEQYF
d_gene: TRBD2
abundance: NA
v_gene: TRBV9
j_gene: TRBJ2-7

CDR3nt: TGTGCCAGCAGTTCCTGGCTAGCGGGGGGGGATGAGCAGTTCTTC
CDR3aa: CASSSWLAGGDEQFF
d_gene: TRBD2
abundance: NA
v_gene: TRBV2
j_gene: TRBJ2-1

CDR3nt: TGTGCCAGCAGTCCCGGACAGGTTGGGCTGGGAAACACCATATATTTT
CDR3aa: CASSPGQVGLGNTIYF
d_gene: TRBD1
abundance: NA
v_gene: TRBV6-1
j_gene: TRBJ1-3

CDR3nt: TGTGCCAGCAGTTTTCTCCCAGCTTATAGCAATCAGCCCCAGCATTTT
CDR3aa: CASSFLPAYSNQPQHF
d_gene: NA
abundance: many
v_gene: TRBV28
j_gene: TRBJ1-5

CDR3nt: TGTGCCAGCAGCGCCACATTGGGACGGTACACAGGTACGCAGTATTTT
CDR3aa: CASSATLGRYTGTQYF
d_gene: NA
abundance: once
v_gene: TRBV9
j_gene: TRBJ2-3

CDR3nt: TGTGCCATCAGGGCTAGCGGAGGACACGAGCAGTACTTC
CDR3aa: CAIRASGGHEQYF
d_gene: TRBD2
abundance: many
v_gene: TRBV10-3
j_gene: TRBJ2-7

CDR3nt: TGTGCCAGCAGGCCCACGAGCGCGATTGGCTACGAGCAGTACTTC
CDR3aa: CASRPTSAIGYEQYF
d_gene: NA
abundance: once
v_gene: TRBV5-6
j_gene: TRBJ2-7

CDR3nt: TGCAGTGCCAGACCGGGACAGCTAACCACCTATGGCTACACCTTC
CDR3aa: CSARPGQLTTYGYTF
d_gene: TRBD1
abundance: once
v_gene: TRBV20-1
j_gene: TRBJ1-2

CDR3nt: TGCGCCAGCAGTGAGTCATCTCTGTTACCGGGACAGCCTAACTATGGCTACACCTTC
CDR3aa: CASSESSLLPGQPNYGYTF
d_gene: TRBD1
abundance: few
v_gene: TRBV10-1
j_gene: TRBJ1-2

CDR3nt: TGTGCCAGCAGCCCCTCAGCCGGGCTAGCGGCTTCCTACGAGCAGTACTTC
CDR3aa: CASSPSAGLAASYEQYF
d_gene: TRBD2
abundance: many
v_gene: TRBV6-5
j_gene: TRBJ2-7

CDR3nt: TGTGCCAGCAGCTTAGACGGGAGTATCCCAGATACGCAGTATTTT
CDR3aa: CASSLDGSIPDTQYF
d_gene: NA
abundance: NA
v_gene: TRBV7-2
j_gene: TRBJ2-3

CDR3nt: TGTGCCAGCAGTGAAATACACCCCGGGGGAAATGAGCAGTTCTTC
CDR3aa: CASSEIHPGGNEQFF
d_gene: NA
abundance: few
v_gene: TRBV6-1
j_gene: TRBJ2-1

CDR3nt: TGTGCCAGCAGTGGATCCGCATTCTATGGCTACACCTTC
CDR3aa: CASSGSAFYGYTF
d_gene: NA
abundance: NA
v_gene: TRBV6-5
j_gene: TRBJ1-2

CDR3nt: TGTGCCACCAGCAAGGCGGACGGCTACGAGCAGTACTTC
CDR3aa: CATSKADGYEQYF
d_gene: NA
abundance: many
v_gene: TRBV15
j_gene: TRBJ2-7

CDR3nt: TGTGCCAGCAGCTCCGGGACAGGGGGCGCTTATAACACCGGGGAGCTGTTTTTT
CDR3aa: CASSSGTGGAYNTGELFF
d_gene: TRBD1
abundance: many
v_gene: TRBV5-6
j_gene: TRBJ2-2

CDR3nt: TGCAGTGCTAGTCAGCCTTCAGGGAGGGCAGAGGCTTTCTTT
CDR3aa: CSASQPSGRAEAFF
d_gene: NA
abundance: NA
v_gene: TRBV20-1
j_gene: TRBJ1-1

CDR3nt: TGCGCCAGCAGCCAGTCATTTAACACCGGGGAGCTGTTTTTT
CDR3aa: CASSQSFNTGELFF
d_gene: NA
abundance: many
v_gene: TRBV4-1
j_gene: TRBJ2-2

CDR3nt: TGTGCCAGCAGTCACTCGAGTGAGCAGTTCTTC
CDR3aa: CASSHSSEQFF
d_gene: NA
abundance: NA
v_gene: TRBV6-6
j_gene: TRBJ2-1

CDR3nt: TGTGCCAGCAGCTACGACAGGGTATCGGACAATGAGCAGTTCTTC
CDR3aa: CASSYDRVSDNEQFF
d_gene: TRBD1
abundance: NA
v_gene: TRBV7-3
j_gene: TRBJ2-1

CDR3nt: TGCAGTGCTAGAGTGAGAAATACAGATACGCAGTATTTT
CDR3aa: CSARVRNTDTQYF
d_gene: NA
abundance: many
v_gene: TRBV20-1
j_gene: TRBJ2-3

CDR3nt: TGTGCCAGCAGTTCCCAAGCGGGAGGGGAGACCCAGTACTTC
CDR3aa: CASSSQAGGETQYF
d_gene: TRBD2
abundance: NA
v_gene: TRBV28
j_gene: TRBJ2-5

CDR3nt: TGTGCCAGCAGCCTCGGACTAGCGGGCCAAGAGGCCCAGTACTTC
CDR3aa: CASSLGLAGQEAQYF
d_gene: TRBD2
abundance: NA
v_gene: TRBV5-4
j_gene: TRBJ2-5

CDR3nt: TGCAGTGGTCGGGGGGACGGCTACGAGCAGTACTTC
CDR3aa: CSGRGDGYEQYF
d_gene: TRBD2
abundance: many
v_gene: TRBV20-1
j_gene: TRBJ2-7